This T cell receptor beta chain derives from a study of cytomegalovirus exposure and HLA in healthy donors (TCRdb year 2017). Looking at the study overall: In an earlier analysis of about 560 of the donors, 276 Gb of sequence data and about 110 million unique TCR beta sequences from about 179 million T cells were reported. Donor age, sex, ethnicity and CMV serostatus were compiled together with the repertoire data. Rather than using new phenotypic data, the later analysis identified candidate immune exposures from TCR beta sequences and from how often those sequences occurred across donors. Of the roughly 400 genotyped donors, 65% to 90% were placed in the genetic ancestry cluster associated with self-reported Caucasian donors. The study aimed to test whether cataloging public T cell receptors could reveal signatures of past pathogen exposure. Using immunosequencing, the study profiled T cell repertoires from about 650 subjects and related those repertoires to cytomegalovirus serostatus. The number of typed donors differed by locus: about 629-630 for A, B, C, DRB1 and DQB1; some 500 for DQA1; approximately 600 for DPA1; and about 450 for DPB1. An early release covering roughly 600 HLA-typed donors comprised about 300 gigabases of sequencing data and tens of millions of unique TCR sequences. Every repertoire in the discovery cohort had been generated on one and the same sequencing platform. Along with the roughly 610-subject first cohort, a separate validation cohort of over a hundred different subjects was used. A later genetic analysis used genome-wide SNP genotypes for 398 of the 666 donors, treating that subset as a discovery cohort. HLA typing covered class I and class II loci at four-digit resolution. A later analysis re-examined previously published TCR beta repertoires from roughly 650 donors and added high-resolution HLA genotyping to investigate patterns of TCR occurrence. Among about 400 genotyped donors of the cohort, an average of about 220,000 unique TCR beta nucleotide sequences was sequenced per donor, of which 15% to 20% were non-productive. A few DR-DQ haplotypes were treated as single units for association and clustering because of strong linkage in the cohort. In an earlier analysis of several hundred of the donors, high-throughput TCR beta sequencing was used to judge whether each TCR beta V gene segment behaved as functional or pseudogenic. To predict cytomegalovirus infection status, the study brought together high-throughput TCR immunosequencing, statistical association of individual TCRs with disease status, and machine learning.

Remarks on this clone: The clone's antigen remains unknown. Base-call qualities are not available, and no considerably larger clone is one nucleotide away.

The germline V and J ends show losses of 1 base and 7 bases respectively, and no gene match explains 4 bases of the junction. CDR1 and CDR2 are read off the germline V gene (reference sequence) as LNHDA and SQIVND. Counted from cysteine to phenylalanine, this CDR3 has 15 amino acids. Of the read, only the CDR3 DNA is kept; its 45 bases are in frame from base 1. Library prep was done by the immunoSEQ multiplex PCR assay. A mixture of 60 forward primers for TCR Vbeta segments and 13 reverse primers for TCR Jbeta segments was used in the multiplex PCR. A multiplex PCR assay on genomic DNA amplified the CDR3 region of rearranged TCR beta genes. The Illumina HiSeq System was used to sequence the amplified TCR beta libraries as 87-base-pair reads. In the original analysis: A later analysis counted approximately 74 million unique TCR beta chains across the 500 to 850 repertoires, and around 12 million of these chains were shared by at least two donors. Raw reads were error-corrected and collapsed into unique sequences by a nearest-neighbor algorithm in which closely related sequences were merged to remove PCR and sequencing errors. Alignment of CDR3 sequences to IMGT reference sequences was used to assign V, D and J gene segments. For a sequence to be retained, a match of at least six nucleotides to both a V gene segment and a J gene segment was required. Rearrangements were called productive when the CDR3 lacked stop codons and stayed in frame with V and J; all others were non-productive. Following IMGT convention, CDR3 was defined as the stretch from the second conserved V-encoded cysteine to the conserved J-encoded phenylalanine. The earlier analysis of about 640 of the donors excluded any sequence lacking an unambiguous match to a single V gene segment. In an earlier analysis of several hundred of the donors, V segments were called functional above 56.7% productive rearrangements and were called segregating when the between-donor standard deviation exceeded 5%. A statistical classification framework was developed to diagnose cytomegalovirus status using the catalog of TCR beta chain sequences. A later analysis assigned V and J genes by comparing TCR nucleotide sequences with IMGT/GENE-DB human TR gene sequences. A later analysis assigned CDR3 sequences and most-parsimonious VDJ recombination scenarios with the TCRdist pipeline. In a later analysis, each TCR beta chain was defined by its CDR3 amino acid sequence together with its V-gene family, and reads without a unique V-gene family were excluded. In a later analysis, 550 to 650 highly shared, low-generation-probability nucleotide sequences were removed to address suspected cross-contamination and a sequencing artifact. In a later analysis, a clonal expansion index for each public chain was calculated from normalized within-repertoire ranks of inferred template counts. In a later analysis, generation probabilities were computed using a VDJ recombination model fitted to out-of-frame rearrangements, and the results were checked against IGoR. A later analysis scored TCR-TCR, TCR-HLA and TCR-CMV co-occurrence with hypergeometric tests, applying a repertoire-size bias correction to TCR pairs. False discovery rates were estimated in a later analysis by permuting HLA or CMV assignments 20 times. A later analysis grouped co-occurring TCRs with DBSCAN, adding TCRdist sequence similarity when clustering within HLA-allele-positive subsets. Repertoires with fewer than 30,000 or more than 120,000 public chains were left out of co-occurrence clustering, as were about five repertoires with anomalous nucleotide sharing. Sourced from immuneACCESS, this table was stored by TCRdb with only in-frame sequences that have V and J called. A share of the clones is absent; for the studies checked, an unresolved V gene accounts for under half, and the remainder has no known explanation. V, J and clone size derive from that table, while D and trimming were established from the DNA sequence. The sample yields 150,000 to 200,000 clones; over 70% were counted once. The ten largest account for 2.5% to 3.5% of the sample.

The full study reports these points: In both the original and validation cohorts, the classifier was reported to diagnose cytomegalovirus status with high specificity and sensitivity. Because HLA typing was unavailable for some donors at each locus, only the typed subset was used in association tests. A further reported finding was that TCR beta sequences accurately predicted the HLA-A and HLA-B alleles for most subjects in the first cohort. Compared with the roughly 600-donor mean, donors in an Asian-associated ancestry cluster had fewer N-insertions in productive TCRs, according to a later genetic analysis. A later analysis reported that several top co-occurrence clusters appeared linked to parvovirus B19, influenza, CMV and Epstein-Barr virus. Only TCR beta chains were sequenced in this cohort, and the absence of alpha or paired-chain data limited detectable features. The only immune exposure information available for the cohort was CMV serostatus. Most CMV-associated TCR beta chains appeared to be HLA-restricted in a later analysis, and the HLA associations seemed to be driven largely by CMV exposure. A few of the identified cytomegalovirus-associated TCR beta chains were confirmed in vitro to be specific for cytomegalovirus antigens. A cluster of highly shared sequence variants was judged likely to represent a technical artifact of the sequencing pipeline. In a later analysis, around 17,000 TCR beta sequences were associated with specific HLA alleles at a false discovery rate of 0.05. Strong co-occurrence of HLA alleles, especially DR and DQ, made assigning TCR associations to individual alleles difficult. Across donors, most TCR sequences were observed very rarely, whereas some public TCRs were present in many individuals. In a later genetic analysis, a missense DCLRE1C variant was associated with V-gene and J-gene trimming of TCR beta chains, and the association was replicated in an independent cohort. Roughly uniform sequencing depth across donors was assumed in presence/absence analyses, although this assumption may not hold. Correlated functional status among segregating V segments might reflect linkage disequilibrium, but an unknown experimental factor could not be ruled out. It was suggested by the authors that the approach could potentially be generalized to other disease states and immunological phenotypes. Some IMGT-functional V segments, including TRBV6-2 and TRBV6-3, could not be distinguished by the 87-base-pair reads and were therefore excluded. Broadly in line with IMGT annotations, most TCR beta V segments showed up in productive rearrangements about 87% or about 30% of the time in an earlier analysis of approximately 600 of the donors. Because counts were too low, about 18 rarely observed V segments, including chromosome 9 orphons, were left out of the earlier analysis of some 640 of the donors. According to a later analysis, TCR association rates differed among HLA loci, with DRB1 alleles showing the most associated TCRs and HLA-C alleles showing the fewest. In the study, about 150 TCR beta chains were listed as associated with cytomegalovirus. Compared with equally common non-associated chains, HLA-associated TCR beta chains in a later analysis were more clonally expanded and had lower generation probabilities.

In total, 666 healthy bone marrow donors made up the cohort. At the time of sampling, all cohort members were nominally healthy, though unrecorded immune exposures were likely present. The donor tested CMV seronegative and was one of the 352 seronegative cohort members. A peripheral blood sample was provided by each donor, and peripheral blood mononuclear cells were used for TCR beta sequencing. The Qiagen DNeasy Blood Extraction Kit was used to extract genomic DNA from the blood cell samples. Sequenced sample: PBMCs. In this chain, TRBV19 is recombined with TRBJ2-5, with TRBD2 matching 12 junction bases. The TCR originated in a female donor in good health and CMV-seronegative. Here is the DNA: TGTGCCAGTAGTATAGCGGCTAGCGGGAGGGGGACCCAGTACTTC. This codes for CASSIAASGRGTQYF.